This TCR beta chain was retrieved from a study of T cell responses to AZD1222 COVID-19 vaccine. Broader study findings: Seropositive AZD1222 recipients at baseline numbered only 5 or 6.

This clone has just a few counts. Its specificity is not known. The data were produced by immunoSEQ multiplex PCR, yet TCRdb's version contains in-frame clones alone and is incomplete. The data hold over 75,000 clones, with 89% observed a single time. V was cut by 1 base and J by 2 bases, with 11 bases left in between. This CDR3 contains 15 residues. The V gene's germline CDR1 is SGHDN and CDR2 FVKESK. This sample comprised peripheral blood, obtained on day 0 of AZD1222 vaccination. The J gene is TRBJ1-1, the V gene TRBV14; the D gene is possibly TRBD1 (5 bases). The clonotype was recovered from an adult in good health. The CDR3 DNA is TGTGCCAGCAGCCAAGGCCGTCAGGGAAACACTGAAGCTTTCTTT. This codes for CASSQGRQGNTEAFF.